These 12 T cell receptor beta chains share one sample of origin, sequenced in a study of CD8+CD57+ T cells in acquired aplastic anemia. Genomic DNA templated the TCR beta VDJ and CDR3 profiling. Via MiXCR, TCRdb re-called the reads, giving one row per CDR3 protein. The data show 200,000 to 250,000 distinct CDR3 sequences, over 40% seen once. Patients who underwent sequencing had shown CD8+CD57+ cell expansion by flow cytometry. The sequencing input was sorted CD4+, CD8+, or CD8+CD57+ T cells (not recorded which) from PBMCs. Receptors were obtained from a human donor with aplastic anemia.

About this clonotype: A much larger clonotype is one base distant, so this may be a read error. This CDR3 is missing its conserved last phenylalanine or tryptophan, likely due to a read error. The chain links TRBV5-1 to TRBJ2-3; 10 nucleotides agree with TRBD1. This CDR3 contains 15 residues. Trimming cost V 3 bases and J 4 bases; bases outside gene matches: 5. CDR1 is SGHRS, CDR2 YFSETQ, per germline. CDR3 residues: CASSSVGQGADTQYL. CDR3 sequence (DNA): TGCGCCAGCAGCTCCGTAGGACAGGGGGCAGATACGCAGTATCTT.

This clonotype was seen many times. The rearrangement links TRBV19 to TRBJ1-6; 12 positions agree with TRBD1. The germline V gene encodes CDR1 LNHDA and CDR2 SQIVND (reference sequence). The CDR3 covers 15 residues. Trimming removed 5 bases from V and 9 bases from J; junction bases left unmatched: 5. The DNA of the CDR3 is TGTGCCAGTAGTGAGCGGGACAGGGGGCTTTCACCCCTCCACTTT. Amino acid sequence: CASSERDRGLSPLHF.

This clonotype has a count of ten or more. CDR3 in amino acids: CASSLVPPNQPQHF. The CDR3 DNA sequence: TGTGCCAGCAGCTTAGTACCTCCCAATCAGCCCCAGCATTTT. The chain couples TRBV7-2 to TRBJ1-5; no reliable D call. Trimming removed 1 base at V and 3 bases at J, with 7 bases between. Germline-derived CDR1 and CDR2 are SGHTA and FQGNSA. The CDR3 spans 14 residues.

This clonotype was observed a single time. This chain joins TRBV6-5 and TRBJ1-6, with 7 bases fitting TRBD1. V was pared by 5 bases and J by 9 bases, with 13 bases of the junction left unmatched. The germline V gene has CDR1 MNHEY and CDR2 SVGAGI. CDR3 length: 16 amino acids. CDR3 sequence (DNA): TGTGCCAGCAGTAGGACAGGAGCTGAATTTGGTTCACCCCTCCACTTT. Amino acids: CASSRTGAEFGSPLHF.

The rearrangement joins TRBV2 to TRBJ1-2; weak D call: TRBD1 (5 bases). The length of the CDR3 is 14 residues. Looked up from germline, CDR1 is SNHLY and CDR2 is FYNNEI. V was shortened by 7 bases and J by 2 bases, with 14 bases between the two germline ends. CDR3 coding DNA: TGTGCCAGCAAGGGGCAGGGAGTCAACTATGGCTACACCTTC. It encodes CASKGQGVNYGYTF.

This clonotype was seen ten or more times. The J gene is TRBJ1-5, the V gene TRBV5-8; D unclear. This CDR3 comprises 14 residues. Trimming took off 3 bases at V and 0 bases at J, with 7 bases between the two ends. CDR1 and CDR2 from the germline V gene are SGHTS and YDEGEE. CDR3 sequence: CASSSTISNQPQHF. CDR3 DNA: TGTGCCAGCAGCTCGACGATTAGCAATCAGCCCCAGCATTTT.

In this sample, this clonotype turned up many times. CDR3 loop: CASRRAENTEAFF. CDR3 in DNA: TGTGCCAGCAGGAGGGCCGAGAACACTGAAGCTTTCTTT. The V and J genes are TRBV6-5 and TRBJ1-1; unclear D gene. From germline, CDR1 is MNHEY and CDR2 SVGAGI. Trimming removed 6 bases at V and 1 base at J, with 9 bases between. This CDR3 is built from 13 residues.

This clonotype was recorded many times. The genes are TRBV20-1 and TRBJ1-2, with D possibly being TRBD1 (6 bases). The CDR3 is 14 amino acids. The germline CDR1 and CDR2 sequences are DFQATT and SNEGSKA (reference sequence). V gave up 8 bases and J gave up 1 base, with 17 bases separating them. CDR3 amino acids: CSTPAGEFNYGYTF. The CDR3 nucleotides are TGCAGTACACCGGCAGGGGAATTTAACTATGGCTACACCTTC.

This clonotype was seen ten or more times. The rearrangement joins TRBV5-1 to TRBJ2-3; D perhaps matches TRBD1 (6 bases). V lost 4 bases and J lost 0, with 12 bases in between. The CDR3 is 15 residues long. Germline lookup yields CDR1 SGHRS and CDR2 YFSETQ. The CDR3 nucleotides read TGCGCCAGCAGCGCCCGGACAGATAGCACAGATACGCAGTATTTT. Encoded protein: CASSARTDSTDTQYF. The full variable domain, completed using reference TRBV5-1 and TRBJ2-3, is KAGVTQTPRYLIKTRGQQVTLSCSPISGHRSVSWYQQTPGQGLQFLFEYFSETQRNKGNFPGRFSGRQFSNSRSEMNVSTLELGDSALYLCASSARTDSTDTQYFGPGTRLTVL.

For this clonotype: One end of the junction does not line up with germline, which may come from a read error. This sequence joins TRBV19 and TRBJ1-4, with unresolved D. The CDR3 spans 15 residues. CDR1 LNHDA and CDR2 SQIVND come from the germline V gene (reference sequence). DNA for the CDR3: TGCGCCAGTAGCCCCATTGTGCGGGGAGGAGAAAAACTGTTTTTT. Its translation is CASSPIVRGGEKLFF.

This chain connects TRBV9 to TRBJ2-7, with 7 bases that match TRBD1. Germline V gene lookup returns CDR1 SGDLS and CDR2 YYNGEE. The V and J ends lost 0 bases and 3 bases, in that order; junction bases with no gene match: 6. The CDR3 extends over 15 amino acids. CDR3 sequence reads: CASSVAGTAIYEQYF. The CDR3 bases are TGTGCCAGCAGCGTAGCGGGGACAGCAATCTACGAGCAGTACTTC. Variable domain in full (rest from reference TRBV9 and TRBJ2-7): DSGVTQTPKHLITATGQRVTLRCSPRSGDLSVYWYQQSLDQGLQFLIQYYNGEERAKGNILERFSAQQFPDLHSELNLSSLELGDSALYFCASSVAGTAIYEQYFGPGTRLTVT.

The CDR3 sequence: CASSINGGGDEKLFF. CDR3 DNA: TGCGCCAGCAGCATTAATGGGGGCGGTGATGAAAAACTGTTTTTT. The V call is TRBV5-1, the J call TRBJ1-4; a possible D gene is TRBD1 (6 bases). Trimming removed 4 bases from V and 6 bases from J, with 16 bases in between. The CDR3 contains 15 residues. The germline gives CDR1 SGHRS, CDR2 YFSETQ.